This TCR beta chain was captured in a study of blood T cell repertoires in COVID-19. Measured with immunoSEQ multiplex PCR; TCRdb has only the in-frame clones, and not every one. The sample consists of 200,000 to 300,000 clones, roughly 85% of them appearing once. The junction had 0 bases not matched to a gene; V was cut back by 0 bases and J by 2 bases. Per the germline V gene, CDR1 is SGDLS and CDR2 is YYNGEE. This CDR3 contains 14 residues. This clonotype originated in a woman in her forties or fifties with acute COVID-19. What was sequenced was PBMCs or T cells enriched from blood (not recorded which). The rearrangement joins TRBV9 to TRBJ1-2; TRBD1 matches 8 bases. CDR3 nucleotides: TGTGCCAGCAGCGTAGGGACAGGGAACTATGGCTACACCTTC. Protein: CASSVGTGNYGYTF.